This record looks at one T cell receptor (beta chain) sequence and its context. This sample is part of a study of T cell changes during pregnancy in multiple sclerosis. The method was immunoSEQ multiplex PCR; TCRdb's version includes in-frame clones alone and lacks a portion of them. The sample has tens of thousands of clones, approximately 88% seen once. The CDR3 length is 16 residues. Germline CDR1 and CDR2: LNHNV and YYDKDF (reference sequence). V lost 7 bases and J lost 9; bases outside the gene matches: 18. The V and J genes are TRBV15 and TRBJ2-1; 7 bases match TRBD1. The sample consisted of peripheral blood, taken in the first trimester of pregnancy. This receptor was taken from a female donor in good health, enrolled as a control in a pregnancy study. The CDR3 DNA reads as TGTGCCACCAAAAACGGTCAAGGGGGCCCTATTGGTGAGCAGTTCTTC. Amino acid sequence: CATKNGQGGPIGEQFF.